Listed below are T cell receptor beta chains from one sample, sequenced in a study of control samples from healthy donors and cancer patients. Sequenced by immunoSEQ multiplex PCR; TCRdb stores in-frame clones only, minus some. Counted here are roughly 130,000 clones, 80% to 95% occurring once; the ten biggest clones make up roughly 7.8%. The specimen was blood. The receptors here all came from a man between 18 and 29 years old in good health. Each CDR3 is given without its conserved first and last residue. The order of the fields is J gene, V gene, clone size, CDR3 protein. The listing skips clone size in some rows; elsewhere it reads once, few, many or a size class.

>TRBJ1-1|TRBV11-2|-
ASSLGFVLANTEAF
>TRBJ2-7|TRBV7-9|-
ASSVDRTYEQY
>TRBJ2-6|TRBV7-9|few
ASSFTTSRNPGANVLT
>TRBJ2-1|TRBV27|-
ASSLPGLNNEQF
>TRBJ2-7|TRBV5-5|-
ASSAYQGGEQY
>TRBJ2-3|TRBV9|-
ASSVGSGLTDTQY
>TRBJ2-2|TRBV11-2|many
ASSLVVTGSNTGELF
>TRBJ1-5|TRBV5-5|-
ASSFYNGLNQPQH
>TRBJ2-7|TRBV7-8|-
ASTRASYRSYEQY
>TRBJ1-4|TRBV6-5|-
ASSYSSRENEKLF
>TRBJ2-5|TRBV7-9|once
ASSPTRLAGEKETQY
>TRBJ1-1|TRBV30|-
AWSQGKATEAF
>TRBJ1-1|TRBV9|-
ASSVEGQGVTEAF
>TRBJ2-7|TRBV11-2|-
ASSPDRGPSYEQY
>TRBJ1-6|TRBV27|once
ASGQGPTYNSPLH
>TRBJ1-2|TRBV27|-
ASSSGLGSNYGYT
>TRBJ2-2|TRBV30|-
AWSVGQVDTGELF
>TRBJ1-1|TRBV10-3|-
AISESGQGARNTEAF
>TRBJ1-5|TRBV6-6|-
ASSYSGANQPQH
>TRBJ1-3|TRBV6-5|-
ASKEGNTIY